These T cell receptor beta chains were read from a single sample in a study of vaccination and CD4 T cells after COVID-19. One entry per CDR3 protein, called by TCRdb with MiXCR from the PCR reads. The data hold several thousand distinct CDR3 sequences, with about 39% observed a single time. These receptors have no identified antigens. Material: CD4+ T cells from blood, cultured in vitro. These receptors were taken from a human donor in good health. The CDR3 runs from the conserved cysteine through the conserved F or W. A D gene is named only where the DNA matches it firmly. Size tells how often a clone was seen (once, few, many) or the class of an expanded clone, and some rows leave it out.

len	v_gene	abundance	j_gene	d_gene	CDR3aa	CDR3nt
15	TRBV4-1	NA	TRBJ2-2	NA	CASSQDRVYTGELFF	TGCGCCAGCAGCCAAGACAGGGTGTACACCGGGGAGCTGTTTTTT
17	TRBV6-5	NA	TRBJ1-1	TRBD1	CASSYSSRGRQNTEAFF	TGTGCCAGCAGTTACTCGTCCAGGGGGAGGCAGAACACTGAAGCTTTCTTT
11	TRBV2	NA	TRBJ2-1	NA	CASSPESEQFF	TGTGCCAGCAGCCCCGAATCGGAGCAGTTCTTC
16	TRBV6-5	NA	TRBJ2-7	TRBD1	CASSYLPVGQNYEQYF	TGTGCCAGCAGTTACCTACCGGTGGGACAGAACTACGAGCAGTACTTC
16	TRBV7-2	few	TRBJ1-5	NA	CASSLVGVGVNQPQHF	TGTGCCAGCAGCTTAGTGGGGGTAGGGGTGAATCAGCCCCAGCATTTT
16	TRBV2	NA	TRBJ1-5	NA	CASSDGSRVSNQPQHF	TGTGCCAGCAGTGATGGTAGCAGGGTGAGCAATCAGCCCCAGCATTTT
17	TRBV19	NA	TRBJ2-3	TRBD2	CASSYNSSGGPPDTQYF	TGTGCCAGTAGTTACAATAGTAGCGGGGGGCCCCCAGATACGCAGTATTTT
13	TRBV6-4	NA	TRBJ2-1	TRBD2	CASSQREDNEQFF	TGTGCCAGCAGTCAGCGGGAAGACAATGAGCAGTTCTTC
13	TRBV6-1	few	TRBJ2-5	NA	CASSPTAQETQYF	TGTGCCAGTTCGCCCACAGCCCAAGAGACCCAGTACTTC
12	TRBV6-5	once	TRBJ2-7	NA	CASSSLAYEQYF	TGTGCCAGCAGTTCCCTCGCTTACGAGCAGTACTTC
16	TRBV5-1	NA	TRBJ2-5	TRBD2	CASSLEAAGVLKTQYF	TGCGCCAGCAGCTTGGAAGCAGCGGGAGTTCTGAAGACCCAGTACTTC
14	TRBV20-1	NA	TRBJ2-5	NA	CSARDVSGGETQYF	TGCAGTGCTAGAGATGTAAGCGGTGGGGAGACCCAGTACTTC
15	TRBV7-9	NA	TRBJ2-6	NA	CASSLFGRGANVLTF	TGTGCCAGCAGCTTATTTGGACGGGGGGCCAACGTCCTGACTTTC
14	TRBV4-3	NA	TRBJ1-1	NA	CASSQTGWGTEAFF	TGCGCCAGCAGCCAGACAGGTTGGGGGACTGAAGCTTTCTTT
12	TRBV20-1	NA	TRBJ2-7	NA	CSASGNLYEQYF	TGCAGTGCTAGCGGGAACTTGTACGAGCAGTACTTC